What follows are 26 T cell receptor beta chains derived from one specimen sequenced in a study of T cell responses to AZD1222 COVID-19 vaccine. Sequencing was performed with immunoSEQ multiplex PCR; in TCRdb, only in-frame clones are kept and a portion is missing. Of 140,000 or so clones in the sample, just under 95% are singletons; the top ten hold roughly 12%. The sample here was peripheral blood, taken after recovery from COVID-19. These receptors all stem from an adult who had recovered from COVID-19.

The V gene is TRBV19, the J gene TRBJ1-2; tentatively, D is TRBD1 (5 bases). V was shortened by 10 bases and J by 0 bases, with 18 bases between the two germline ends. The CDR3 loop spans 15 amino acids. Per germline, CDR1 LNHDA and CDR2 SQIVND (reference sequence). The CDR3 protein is CATLSGTVTNYGYTF. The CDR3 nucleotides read TGTGCCACTCTGTCAGGGACCGTCACTAACTATGGCTACACCTTC. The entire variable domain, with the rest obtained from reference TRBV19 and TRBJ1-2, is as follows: DGGITQSPKYLFRKEGQNVTLSCEQNLNHDAMYWYRQDPGQGLRLIYYSQIVNDFQKGDIAEGYSVSREKKESFPLTVTSAQKNPTAFYLCATLSGTVTNYGYTFGSGTRLTVV.

CDR3 in amino acids: CASSRGNEQYF. In nucleotides, the CDR3 is TGTGCCAGCTCCAGGGGAAACGAGCAGTACTTC. V is TRBV11-3 and J is TRBJ2-7; tentative D call: TRBD1 (6 bases). Germline V gene lookup returns CDR1 SGHNT and CDR2 YENEEA. V shed 8 bases and J shed 5 bases, with 10 bases lying between them. The CDR3 length is 11 residues. Full variable domain (rest looked up from reference TRBV11-3 and TRBJ2-7): EAGVVQSPRYKIIEKKQPVAFWCNPISGHNTLYWYLQNLGQGPELLIRYENEEAVDDSQLPKDRFSAERLKGVDSTLKIQPAELGDSAVYLCASSRGNEQYFGPGTRLTVT.

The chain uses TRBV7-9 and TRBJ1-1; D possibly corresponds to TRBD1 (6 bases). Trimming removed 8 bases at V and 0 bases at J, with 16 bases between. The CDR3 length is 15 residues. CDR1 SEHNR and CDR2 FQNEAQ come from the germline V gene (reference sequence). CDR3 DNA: TGTGCCAGCGGACAGCAACGTAGCATGAACACTGAAGCTTTCTTT. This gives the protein CASGQQRSMNTEAFF.

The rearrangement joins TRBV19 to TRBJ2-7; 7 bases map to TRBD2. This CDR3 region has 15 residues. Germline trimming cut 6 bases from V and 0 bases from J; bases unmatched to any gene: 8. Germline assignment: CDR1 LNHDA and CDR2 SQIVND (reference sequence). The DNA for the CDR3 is TGTGCCAGTAGGAACCGCGGACTAGTCTCCTACGAGCAGTACTTC. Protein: CASRNRGLVSYEQYF. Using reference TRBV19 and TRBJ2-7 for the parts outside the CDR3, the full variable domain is DGGITQSPKYLFRKEGQNVTLSCEQNLNHDAMYWYRQDPGQGLRLIYYSQIVNDFQKGDIAEGYSVSREKKESFPLTVTSAQKNPTAFYLCASRNRGLVSYEQYFGPGTRLTVT.

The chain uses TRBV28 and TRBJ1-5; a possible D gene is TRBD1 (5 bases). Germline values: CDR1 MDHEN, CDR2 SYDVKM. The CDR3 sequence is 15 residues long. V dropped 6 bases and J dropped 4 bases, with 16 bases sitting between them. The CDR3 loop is CASRMRQLLNQPQHF. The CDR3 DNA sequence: TGTGCCAGCAGGATGAGACAGCTCTTGAATCAGCCCCAGCATTTT.

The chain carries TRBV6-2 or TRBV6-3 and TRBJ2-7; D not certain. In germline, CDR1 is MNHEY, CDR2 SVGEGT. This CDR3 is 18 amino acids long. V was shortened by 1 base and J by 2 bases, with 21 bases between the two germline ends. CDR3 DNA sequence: TGTGCCAGCAGTTACTTAAGCCCAATGGGAATCGAGACCTACGAGCAGTACTTC. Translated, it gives CASSYLSPMGIETYEQYF.

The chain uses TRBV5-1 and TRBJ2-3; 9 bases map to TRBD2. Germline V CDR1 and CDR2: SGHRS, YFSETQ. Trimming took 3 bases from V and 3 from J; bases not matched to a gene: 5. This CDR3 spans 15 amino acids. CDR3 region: CASSSLAGVTDTQYF. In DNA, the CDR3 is TGCGCCAGCAGCTCCTTAGCGGGAGTAACAGATACGCAGTATTTT.

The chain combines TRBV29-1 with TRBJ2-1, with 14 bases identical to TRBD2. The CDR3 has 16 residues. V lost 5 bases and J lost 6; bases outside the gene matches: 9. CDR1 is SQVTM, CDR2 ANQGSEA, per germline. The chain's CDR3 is CSVSLLGTSGSNEQFF. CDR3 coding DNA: TGCAGCGTTTCTCTACTTGGGACTAGCGGGAGCAATGAGCAGTTCTTC.

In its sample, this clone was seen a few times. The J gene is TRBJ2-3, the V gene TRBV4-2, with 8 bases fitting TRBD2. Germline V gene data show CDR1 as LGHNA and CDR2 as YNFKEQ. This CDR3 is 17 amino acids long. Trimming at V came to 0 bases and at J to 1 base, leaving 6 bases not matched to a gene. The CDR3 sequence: CASSQDEELAGTDTQYF. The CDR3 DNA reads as TGTGCCAGCAGCCAAGATGAGGAACTAGCGGGCACAGATACGCAGTATTTT.

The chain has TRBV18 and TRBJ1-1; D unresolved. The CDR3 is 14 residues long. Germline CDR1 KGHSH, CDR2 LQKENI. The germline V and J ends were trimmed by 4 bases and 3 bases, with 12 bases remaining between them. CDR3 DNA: TGTGCCAGCTCACTGACGTGGGAGGACACTGAAGCTTTCTTT. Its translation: CASSLTWEDTEAFF.

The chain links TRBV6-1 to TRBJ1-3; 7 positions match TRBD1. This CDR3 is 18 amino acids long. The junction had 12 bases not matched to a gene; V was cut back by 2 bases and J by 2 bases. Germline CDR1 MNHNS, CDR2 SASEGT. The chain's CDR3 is CASSETLYRGPTGNTIYF. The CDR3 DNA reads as TGTGCCAGCAGTGAAACCCTCTACAGGGGACCAACTGGAAACACCATATATTTT.

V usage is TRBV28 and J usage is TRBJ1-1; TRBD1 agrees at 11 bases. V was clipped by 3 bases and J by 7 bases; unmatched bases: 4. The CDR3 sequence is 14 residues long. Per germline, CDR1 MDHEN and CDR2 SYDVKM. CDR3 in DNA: TGTGCCAGCAGTTTCCGGGACAGGGGGATTGAAGCTTTCTTT. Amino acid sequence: CASSFRDRGIEAFF.

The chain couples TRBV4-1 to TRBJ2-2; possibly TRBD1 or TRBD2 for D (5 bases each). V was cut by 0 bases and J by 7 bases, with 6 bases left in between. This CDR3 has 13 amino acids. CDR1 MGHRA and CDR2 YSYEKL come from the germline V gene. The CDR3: CASSQEGVGELFF. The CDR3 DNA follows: TGCGCCAGCAGCCAAGAGGGGGTCGGGGAGCTGTTTTTT.

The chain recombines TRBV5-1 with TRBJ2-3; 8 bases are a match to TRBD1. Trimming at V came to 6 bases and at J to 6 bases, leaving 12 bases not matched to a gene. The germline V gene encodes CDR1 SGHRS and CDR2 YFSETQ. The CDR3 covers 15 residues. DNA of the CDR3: TGCGCCAGCACCGGTATGGCAGGGGGCAAGGATACGCAGTATTTT. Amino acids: CASTGMAGGKDTQYF.

The CDR3 bases are TGTGCCAGCAGCCCCCTGGGGGGTATTAGATTTGAGACCCAGTACTTC. It specifies CASSPLGGIRFETQYF. This rearrangement joins TRBV7-9 to TRBJ2-5, with TRBD2 as a possible D gene (6 bases). V gave up 5 bases and J gave up 5 bases, with 21 bases separating them. The germline gives CDR1 SEHNR, CDR2 FQNEAQ (reference sequence). This CDR3 is built from 16 residues.

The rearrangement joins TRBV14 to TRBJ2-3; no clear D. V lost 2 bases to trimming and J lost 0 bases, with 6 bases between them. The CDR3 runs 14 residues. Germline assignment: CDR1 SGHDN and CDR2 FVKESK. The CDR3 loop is CASSQLVSTDTQYF. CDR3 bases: TGTGCCAGCAGCCAACTTGTTAGCACAGATACGCAGTATTTT.

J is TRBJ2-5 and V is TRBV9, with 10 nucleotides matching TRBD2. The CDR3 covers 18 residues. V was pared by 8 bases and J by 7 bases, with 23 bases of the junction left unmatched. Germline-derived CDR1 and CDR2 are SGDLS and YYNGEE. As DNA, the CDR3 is TGTGCCAGATGGACTAGCGGAGGATCAAGAGAAGAAATATGGACCCAGTACTTC. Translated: CARWTSGGSREEIWTQYF.

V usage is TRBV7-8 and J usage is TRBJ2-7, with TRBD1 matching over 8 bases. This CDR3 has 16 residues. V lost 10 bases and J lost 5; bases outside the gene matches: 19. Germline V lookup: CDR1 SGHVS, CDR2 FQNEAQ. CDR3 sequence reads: CATDDPIGQGNHEQYF. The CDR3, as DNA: TGTGCCACCGACGACCCGATCGGACAGGGTAATCACGAGCAGTACTTC.

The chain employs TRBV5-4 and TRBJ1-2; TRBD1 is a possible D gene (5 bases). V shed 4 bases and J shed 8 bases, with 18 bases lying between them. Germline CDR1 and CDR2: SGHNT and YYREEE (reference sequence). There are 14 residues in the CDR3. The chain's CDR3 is CASSPPGTDIGYTF. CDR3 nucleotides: TGTGCCAGCAGCCCTCCCGGGACTGACATCGGCTACACCTTC.

The CDR3 coding sequence is TGTGCCAGCAGCCCGAGGCTAGGGGGAACCGGGGAGCTGTTTTTT. This translates into CASSPRLGGTGELFF. The chain is built from TRBV7-3 and TRBJ2-2; maybe TRBD1 (6 bases). Germline V gene data show CDR1 as SGHTA and CDR2 as FQGTGA. This CDR3 has 15 residues. The V gene lost 5 bases and the J gene lost 5 bases, with 15 bases spanning the gap.

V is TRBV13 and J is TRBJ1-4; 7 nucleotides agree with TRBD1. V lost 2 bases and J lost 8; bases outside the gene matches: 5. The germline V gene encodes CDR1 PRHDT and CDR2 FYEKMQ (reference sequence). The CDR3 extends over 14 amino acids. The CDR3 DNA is TGTGCCAGCAGCTTATACAGGGGAGGGGAAAAACTGTTTTTT. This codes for CASSLYRGGEKLFF.

CDR3 sequence reads: CATSDWTSGNIQYF. CDR3 nucleotides: TGTGCCACCAGTGACTGGACTAGCGGAAACATTCAGTACTTC. The chain recombines TRBV24-1 with TRBJ2-4; 10 bases agree with TRBD2. CDR1 is KGHDR and CDR2 is SFDVKD in the germline V gene. The CDR3 runs to 14 residues. The V segment lost 4 bases and the J segment 6 bases; nucleotides outside the gene matches: 2.

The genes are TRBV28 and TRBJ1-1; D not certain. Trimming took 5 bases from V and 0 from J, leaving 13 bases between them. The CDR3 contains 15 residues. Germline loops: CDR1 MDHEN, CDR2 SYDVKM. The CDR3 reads CASSPLHLMNTEAFF. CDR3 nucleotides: TGTGCCAGCAGTCCACTACACCTCATGAACACTGAAGCTTTCTTT.

Here the CDR3 DNA reads TGCGCCAGCAGCTTGGATCTAGCGGGAGGGATTTCCTACGAGCAGTACTTC. It specifies CASSLDLAGGISYEQYF. V and J are TRBV5-1 and TRBJ2-7, with 12 bases identical to TRBD2. CDR1 is SGHRS, CDR2 YFSETQ, per germline. CDR3 size: 17 residues. Trimming took 0 bases from V and 1 from J; bases not matched to a gene: 5.

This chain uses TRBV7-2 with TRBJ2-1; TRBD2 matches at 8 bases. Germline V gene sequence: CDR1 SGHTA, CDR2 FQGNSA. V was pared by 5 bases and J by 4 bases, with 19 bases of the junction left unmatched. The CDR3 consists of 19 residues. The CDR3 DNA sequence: TGTGCCAGCAGCCGGGGCCCGATATGGACTAGCCAGGAATACAATGAGCAGTTCTTC. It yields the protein CASSRGPIWTSQEYNEQFF.

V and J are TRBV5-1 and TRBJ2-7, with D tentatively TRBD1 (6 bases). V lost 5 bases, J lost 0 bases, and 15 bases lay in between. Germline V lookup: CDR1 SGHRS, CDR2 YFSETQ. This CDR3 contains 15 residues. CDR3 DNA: TGCGCCAGCAGGAAGGACAGTTCGAGCTCCTACGAGCAGTACTTC. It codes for CASRKDSSSSYEQYF.